This TCR beta chain was profiled in a study of tumor-infiltrating lymphocytes in primary liver carcinoma. Study overall: Surgeons treated the primary liver carcinoma of the patients by surgical resection. Tumor staging was T1-T3 N0M0; sizes spanned about 4.2 to 11 cm across. There were roughly 3.5 to 7.13 million productive TCRbeta reads per sample, a yield similar across tissue types. Overall study findings and caveats: Blood's top-250-clone fraction was significantly lower than that of tumors (p = 0.039).

A few counts support this clonotype. Its target is not known. A read error may produce the germline difference seen at one junction end. Using a constant-region primer together with ProtoScript II reverse transcriptase, TCR beta cDNA was made from approximately 0.55 ug of total RNA. The TCR beta library was amplified through three nested multiplex PCR rounds in a modified ARM-PCR procedure. In the first two PCR rounds, TRBV1-TRBV30 forward primers were paired with a C-beta reverse primer, and each round lasted roughly 10 cycles. TCRdb reanalysed the multiplex PCR reads using MiXCR and keeps one entry per CDR3 protein. The sample gives roughly 330,000 distinct CDR3 sequences, approximately 64% of which show up once; about 6.3% is in the top ten. The researchers obtained blood RNA from unsorted whole blood and also extracted germline DNA. Looked up from germline, CDR1 is SGHNT and CDR2 is YYREEE (reference sequence). This CDR3 is 13 amino acids long.

Sequenced: peripheral blood. This TCR derives from a man aged 40-55 years with primary liver carcinoma and hepatitis B virus infection. This chain connects TRBV5-4 to TRBJ2-5, with unresolved D. The CDR3 sequence is CASSPGGEETRYF. DNA of the CDR3: TGTGCCAGCAGTCCGGGCGGAGAAGAGACCCGGTACTTC. Looking up the rest from reference TRBV5-4 and TRBJ2-5 gives the full variable domain: ETGVTQSPTHLIKTRGQQVTLRCSSQSGHNTVSWYQQALGQGPQFIFQYYREEENGRGNFPPRFSGLQFPNYSSELNVNALELDDSALYLCASSPGGEETRYFGPGTRLLVL.